The 25 T cell receptor beta chains in this list originate from one sample, sequenced in a study of blood T cell repertoires in COVID-19 (TCRdb year 2020). Preparation of the library involved the immunoSEQ multiplex PCR assay. Sourced from immuneACCESS, this table was stored by TCRdb with only in-frame sequences that have V and J called. A share of the clones is absent; for the studies checked, an unresolved V gene accounts for under half, and the remainder has no known explanation. Recorded for this sample are 250,000 to 350,000 clones; 75% to 90% of them occurred a single time. The biggest ten clones account for about 2% of the sample. Sequenced sample: peripheral blood. These TCRs come from a woman between 50 and 59 years old who had recovered from COVID-19.

CDR3 DNA sequence: TGCGCCAGCAGCTCCCGGACAGGGCCCTACGAGCAGTACTTC. Its translation: CASSSRTGPYEQYF. The chain recombines TRBV5-1 with TRBJ2-7; the match to TRBD1 covers 8 bases. The germline CDR1 and CDR2 sequences are SGHRS and YFSETQ. This CDR3 is 14 amino acids long. V shed 3 bases, J shed 2 bases, and the junction held 4 bases outside the gene matches.

The chain links TRBV29-1 to TRBJ2-3; tentative D call: TRBD1 (5 bases). Trimming removed 7 bases from V and 9 bases from J, with 32 bases in between. The CDR3 runs 17 residues. CDR1 is SQVTM, CDR2 ANQGSEA, per germline. CDR3 protein: CSAEGFLTFDNQGTQYF. The CDR3 DNA is TGCAGCGCCGAAGGGTTTTTGACTTTTGATAACCAGGGCACGCAGTATTTT.

The V gene is TRBV28, the J gene TRBJ2-1; 7 bases are a match to TRBD2. Germline V gene data show CDR1 as MDHEN and CDR2 as SYDVKM. Trimming took 2 bases from V and 6 from J; bases not matched to a gene: 10. This CDR3 comprises 16 residues. The CDR3 is CASSLPSGGSRNEQFF. CDR3 DNA: TGTGCCAGCAGTTTACCCAGCGGCGGGAGTCGCAATGAGCAGTTCTTC.

V gene TRBV29-1 combines with J gene TRBJ1-4, with D possibly matching TRBD1 (5 bases). The germline gives CDR1 SQVTM, CDR2 ANQGSEA. The CDR3 spans 14 residues. The ends were cut back, 1 base at V and 3 bases at J, with 9 bases in the middle. The CDR3 loop is CSVEVGEANEKLFF. CDR3 coding DNA: TGCAGCGTTGAAGTAGGGGAGGCTAATGAAAAACTGTTTTTT. Full variable domain (rest looked up from reference TRBV29-1 and TRBJ1-4): SAVISQKPSRDICQRGTSLTIQCQVDSQVTMMFWYRQQPGQSLTLIATANQGSEATYESGFVIDKFPISRPNLTFSTLTVSNMSPEDSSIYLCSVEVGEANEKLFFGSGTQLSVL.

The J gene is TRBJ2-1, the V gene TRBV7-2, with 7 bases aligning to TRBD1. Trimming removed 7 bases from V and 0 bases from J; junction bases left unmatched: 6. Per the germline V gene, CDR1 is SGHTA and CDR2 is FQGNSA. This CDR3 has 15 residues. CDR3 loop: CASNVQGSSYNEQFF. CDR3 bases: TGTGCCAGCAACGTACAGGGGAGCTCCTACAATGAGCAGTTCTTC.

This clone was recorded once. The J gene is TRBJ1-4, the V gene TRBV5-1; maybe TRBD1 (5 bases). The germline gives CDR1 SGHRS, CDR2 YFSETQ. Deletions cut 0 bases from V and 6 bases from J, with 9 bases between. The CDR3 consists of 14 residues. This chain's CDR3 is CASSLGQGDEKLFF. CDR3 nucleotide sequence: TGCGCCAGCAGCTTGGGGCAGGGTGATGAAAAACTGTTTTTT.

This CDR3 is CASSGGVEGTQYF. The CDR3 DNA reads as TGTGCCAGCAGTGGGGGTGTTGAGGGGACCCAGTACTTC. The V gene is TRBV2, the J gene TRBJ2-5, with D perhaps matching TRBD2 (5 bases). Germline V gene lookup returns CDR1 SNHLY and CDR2 FYNNEI. CDR3 length: 13 amino acids. V was pared by 4 bases and J by 7 bases, with 13 bases between. The entire variable domain, with the rest obtained from reference TRBV2 and TRBJ2-5, is as follows: EPEVTQTPSHQVTQMGQEVILRCVPISNHLYFYWYRQILGQKVEFLVSFYNNEISEKSEIFDDQFSVERPDGSNFTLKIRSTKLEDSAMYFCASSGGVEGTQYFGPGTRLLVL.

The chain is built from TRBV3-1 (or the pseudogene TRBV3-2) and TRBJ2-5; maybe TRBD2 (6 bases). This CDR3 is 13 amino acids long. Germline V gene sequence: CDR1 LGHDT, CDR2 YNNKEL (reference sequence). Trimming cost V 4 bases and J 5 bases, with 11 bases left between them. Written as DNA, the CDR3 is TGTGCCAGCAGCCCTCGGGACTCGGAGACCCAGTACTTC. Translation: CASSPRDSETQYF.

The chain employs TRBV12-5 and TRBJ1-2; 7 nucleotides line up with TRBD1. Germline CDR1 reads LGHNT; CDR2 reads FRNRAP. The CDR3 consists of 14 residues. V gave up 6 bases and J gave up 2 bases; unmatched junction bases: 6. In DNA, the CDR3 is TGTGCTAGTGGCCCGCAGGGACAGAACTATGGCTACACCTTC. Amino acid sequence: CASGPQGQNYGYTF.

V gene TRBV19 combines with J gene TRBJ2-3; 9 bases align to TRBD2. V was clipped by 3 bases and J by 7 bases; unmatched bases: 5. CDR3 size: 14 residues. Germline V CDR1 and CDR2: LNHDA, SQIVND (reference sequence). Here the CDR3 reads CASSIYAGGNTQYF. The CDR3 DNA is TGTGCCAGTAGTATTTATGCGGGGGGGAATACGCAGTATTTT.

This rearrangement joins TRBV12-5 to TRBJ1-2, with TRBD1 matching 9 bases. Germline CDR1 and CDR2: LGHNT and FRNRAP. This CDR3 spans 15 amino acids. J gave up 7 bases and V 5 bases, and 11 bases lay outside the gene matches. The CDR3 coding sequence is TGTGCTAGTGGTCTATCCACCGGGACAGGGACTGGCTACACCTTC. Its protein product is CASGLSTGTGTGYTF.

The CDR3 nucleotides read TGTGCCAGCAGCTTAGAGAGGTCGAGCGGGAGGTACGAGCAGTACTTC. This codes for CASSLERSSGRYEQYF. The chain combines TRBV7-8 with TRBJ2-7; 9 nucleotides agree with TRBD2. The CDR3 is made up of 16 amino acids. Germline CDR1 is SGHVS and CDR2 is FQNEAQ. The V and J ends lost 1 base and 4 bases, in that order; junction bases with no gene match: 8.

This clone was counted a few times. This chain uses TRBV3-1 (or the pseudogene TRBV3-2) with TRBJ2-1, with 10 positions matching TRBD2. J was trimmed by 9 bases and V by 3 bases; bases with no gene match: 11. Germline values: CDR1 LGHDT, CDR2 YNNKEL (reference sequence). There are 16 residues in the CDR3. The CDR3 sequence: CASSHTGTSAPSEQFF. The CDR3 coding sequence is TGTGCCAGCAGCCACACCGGGACTAGCGCACCCAGTGAGCAGTTCTTC.

The rearrangement uses TRBV27 and TRBJ1-2; D gene uncertain. The germline gives CDR1 MNHEY, CDR2 SMNVEV (reference sequence). The V and J ends lost 2 bases and 5 bases respectively, with 18 bases between them. The CDR3 covers 16 residues. The CDR3 spells CASSLSGRGQPYGYTF. Here the CDR3 DNA reads TGTGCCAGCAGTTTAAGCGGTCGAGGGCAGCCATATGGCTACACCTTC.

This clone was seen a handful of times. The J gene is TRBJ1-2, the V gene TRBV19; D is uncertain. Germline values: CDR1 LNHDA, CDR2 SQIVND (reference sequence). V was pared by 5 bases and J by 1 base, with 20 bases between. This CDR3 spans 17 amino acids. The CDR3 DNA reads as TGTGCCAGTAGTTCTTTAAGGTGGAACAGTTTTAACTATGGCTACACCTTC. It specifies CASSSLRWNSFNYGYTF. Full variable domain (remainder filled in from reference TRBV19 and TRBJ1-2): DGGITQSPKYLFRKEGQNVTLSCEQNLNHDAMYWYRQDPGQGLRLIYYSQIVNDFQKGDIAEGYSVSREKKESFPLTVTSAQKNPTAFYLCASSSLRWNSFNYGYTFGSGTRLTVV.

This chain connects TRBV7-9 to TRBJ2-7, with 9 bases identical to TRBD1. The V segment lost 8 bases and the J segment 4 bases; nucleotides outside the gene matches: 15. Germline CDR1 and CDR2: SEHNR and FQNEAQ (reference sequence). The CDR3 sequence is 16 residues long. Written as DNA, the CDR3 is TGTGCCAGCTCTGGCGGAGGGGACAGGGCTAGATACGAGCAGTACTTC. This encodes CASSGGGDRARYEQYF.

The rearrangement uses TRBV5-1 and TRBJ2-5; D might be TRBD2 (5 bases). Germline CDR1 reads SGHRS; CDR2 reads YFSETQ. The CDR3 extends over 14 amino acids. V lost 0 bases, J lost 2 bases, and 8 bases lay in between. CDR3 protein: CASSLVRTQETQYF. CDR3 DNA sequence: TGCGCCAGCAGCTTGGTGCGGACTCAAGAGACCCAGTACTTC.

The gene calls are TRBV9 and TRBJ2-7; 8 nucleotides match TRBD1. Germline loops: CDR1 SGDLS, CDR2 YYNGEE. The CDR3 has 14 amino acids. J gave up 5 bases and V 2 bases, and 6 bases lay outside the gene matches. The CDR3 DNA sequence: TGTGCCAGCAGCGTTGACAGGGGACGGCACGAGCAGTACTTC. Translated: CASSVDRGRHEQYF.

The chain recombines TRBV7-6 with TRBJ1-2; D remains unclear. Trimming left V 1 base short and J 1 base short, with 25 bases between. The germline gives CDR1 SGHVS, CDR2 FNYEAQ. The CDR3 runs to 20 residues. In DNA, the CDR3 is TGTGCCAGCAGCTTAGGACGGTTTCCCCTCGGAGGACCGGATAACTATGGCTACACCTTC. Translation: CASSLGRFPLGGPDNYGYTF.

The V and J genes are TRBV28 and TRBJ2-7; 7 bases map to TRBD1. Per the germline V gene, CDR1 is MDHEN and CDR2 is SYDVKM. J gave up 4 bases and V 7 bases, and 7 bases lay outside the gene matches. The CDR3 loop spans 13 amino acids. This chain's CDR3 is CASTRQGPYEQYF. DNA of the CDR3: TGTGCCAGCACCCGACAGGGCCCATACGAGCAGTACTTC.

V and J are TRBV18 and TRBJ2-3; 9 nucleotides line up with TRBD2. Germline values: CDR1 KGHSH, CDR2 LQKENI. The J segment lost 2 bases and the V segment lost 3 bases, leaving 6 bases of the junction unmatched. The CDR3 covers 16 residues. CDR3 DNA sequence: TGTGCCAGCTCACCCTTAGCGGGGGCCTCCACAGATACGCAGTATTTT. It translates to CASSPLAGASTDTQYF.

The chain combines TRBV5-4 with TRBJ2-2; the D gene is possibly TRBD1 (5 bases). This CDR3 comprises 16 residues. Looked up from germline, CDR1 is SGHNT and CDR2 is YYREEE (reference sequence). Trimming took off 4 bases at V and 1 base at J, with 14 bases between the two ends. Written as DNA, the CDR3 is TGTGCCAGCAGCCCCCCAGGGCGGCAGAACACCGGGGAGCTGTTTTTT. Protein product: CASSPPGRQNTGELFF.

The chain joins TRBV30 to TRBJ2-1; 12 bases map to TRBD1. With 2 bases clipped from V and 8 bases from J, the junction kept 10 bases outside the gene matches. CDR1 is GTSNPN and CDR2 is SVGIG in the germline V gene (reference sequence). The CDR3 totals 16 residues. The CDR3 loop is CAWSTLPGQGAYEQFF. Here the CDR3 DNA reads TGTGCCTGGAGTACACTGCCGGGACAGGGGGCCTATGAGCAGTTCTTC.

There are a few counts of this clone. The genes are TRBV28 and TRBJ1-1; D is unclear. Trimming pared 8 bases from V and 5 bases from J, leaving 21 bases between. The CDR3 runs 15 residues. Germline V gene data show CDR1 as MDHEN and CDR2 as SYDVKM. CDR3 in DNA: TGTGCCAGCTGGGCTCAGGACTACCGAGGGACTGAAGCTTTCTTT. Its translation: CASWAQDYRGTEAFF.

This clone was observed a handful of times. The rearrangement joins TRBV27 to TRBJ1-6; maybe TRBD1 (5 bases). CDR1 and CDR2 from the germline V gene are MNHEY and SMNVEV (reference sequence). The CDR3 is made up of 14 amino acids. V was cut by 3 bases and J by 6 bases, with 9 bases left in between. The CDR3 region is CASSFRQSNSPLHF. In DNA, the CDR3 is TGTGCCAGCAGTTTTAGACAGAGTAATTCACCCCTCCACTTT.